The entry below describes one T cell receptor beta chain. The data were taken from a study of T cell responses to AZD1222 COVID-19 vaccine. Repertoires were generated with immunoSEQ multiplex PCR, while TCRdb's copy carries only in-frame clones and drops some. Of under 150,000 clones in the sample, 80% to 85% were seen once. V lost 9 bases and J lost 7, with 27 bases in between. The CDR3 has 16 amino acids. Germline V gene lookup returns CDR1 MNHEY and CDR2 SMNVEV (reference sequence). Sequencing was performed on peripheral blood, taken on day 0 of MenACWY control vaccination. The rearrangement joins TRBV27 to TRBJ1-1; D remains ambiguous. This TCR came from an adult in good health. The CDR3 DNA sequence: TGTGCCAGTAAAGCCGGCAAGGCTCCCTGGTGGGGTGAAGCTTTCTTT. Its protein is CASKAGKAPWWGEAFF.